This T cell receptor beta chain was observed in a study of blood T cell repertoires in COVID-19. Overall study context: Acute and convalescent COVID-19 specimens originated in the United States, Italy and Spain. PBMCs, B-cell-depleted T cells, or T cells were the source of the cDNA or gDNA that made up the material.

As processed by the authors: By means of reference gene primer amplification, nucleated cell counts were estimated. The repertoire was sequenced with immunoSEQ multiplex PCR; TCRdb's copy has only in-frame clones and lacks some. V and J calls and clone size are copied from that table; D and trimming were computed from the DNA. The data contain around 60,000 clones, about 86% of them singletons. Germline-derived CDR1 and CDR2 are MNHNS and SASEGT. This CDR3 has 13 amino acids. V lost 1 base and J lost 14; bases outside the gene matches: 5. The clonotype originates from a woman older than 75 with active or convalescent COVID-19. The chain carries TRBV6-1 and TRBJ2-3; 11 positions match TRBD2. The sequencing sample was made of peripheral blood. CDR3 amino acids: CASSEGPGLAGYF. CDR3 nucleotides: TGTGCCAGCAGTGAAGGTCCAGGACTAGCGGGGTATTTT.